This TCR beta chain is drawn from a study of blood T cell repertoires in COVID-19. About the study: T cells, B-cell-depleted T cells, or PBMCs supplied cDNA or gDNA.

Under the authors' procedure: It was from reference gene primer amplification that nucleated cell counts were estimated. Sequencing used immunoSEQ multiplex PCR; TCRdb keeps in-frame clones, though not all of them. V and J calls plus clone size are reproduced from that table; the DNA served to infer D and trimming. Here the sample spans around 340,000 clones, roughly 89% being singletons. CDR3 length: 20 amino acids. Germline CDR1 is LNHDA and CDR2 is SQIVND (reference sequence). The V gene lost 0 bases and the J gene lost 1 base, with 24 bases spanning the gap. The Seattle patients joined while their infection was active and were tracked longitudinally afterward.

The rearrangement uses TRBV19 and TRBJ1-1, with D possibly matching TRBD1 (5 bases). The material sequenced was peripheral blood. The sequence was collected from a woman aged 55-69 years with COVID-19, enrolled during active disease. Here the CDR3 reads CASSIDLFAFGGRTNTEAFF. CDR3 nucleotides: TGTGCCAGTAGTATAGATCTATTCGCTTTCGGGGGAAGGACGAACACTGAAGCTTTCTTT.